This TCR beta chain was sequenced during a study of cytomegalovirus exposure and HLA in healthy donors. On this clone itself: One junction end does not reproduce the germline sequence, and a read error may be involved.

This PCR relied on a set of 60 Vbeta primers and 13 Jbeta primers. Generated by immunoSEQ multiplex PCR, the TCRdb table keeps only in-frame clones and is missing some. The sample contains about 61,000 clones, around 92% of which appear only once. The CDR3 sequence is 16 residues long. Germline CDR1 SSHAT, CDR2 FNYEAQ (reference sequence). The chain links TRBV7-7 to TRBJ2-7; 8 nucleotides line up with TRBD2. This TCR came from a man aged 30 to 45 in good health and CMV-seropositive. The sequencing sample was made of PBMCs. CDR3: CASSPQAGANFDEQYF. The CDR3, as DNA: TGTGCTAGCAGCCCCCAAGCGGGAGCGAATTTTGACGAGCAGTACTTC.